Listed here are 29 T cell receptor beta chains from one sample, sequenced in a study of T cells after posttransplantation cyclophosphamide. Sampled 1 year posttransplant, controls received myeloablative marrow transplants, methotrexate and a calcineurin inhibitor. Sequenced by immunoSEQ multiplex PCR; TCRdb stores in-frame clones only, minus some. Among around 15,000 clones listed, 65% to 85% were seen once. Sequenced material: PBMCs, taken approximately 64 weeks after allogeneic stem cell transplant with calcineurin inhibitor and methotrexate. These receptors were obtained from a male patient younger than 45 who received an allogeneic stem cell transplant from an unrelated donor, was CMV-positive, and had acute and chronic GVHD. Some T cells may possibly be graft donor cells.

The V gene is TRBV11-3, the J gene TRBJ2-2, with 10 bases fitting TRBD1. Germline V gene sequence: CDR1 SGHNT, CDR2 YENEEA. This CDR3 region has 17 residues. The J segment lost 5 bases and the V segment lost 1 base, leaving 7 bases of the junction unmatched. CDR3 loop: CASSLGGPGQGTGELFF. In nucleotides, the CDR3 is TGTGCCAGCAGCTTAGGTGGGCCGGGACAGGGGACCGGGGAGCTGTTTTTT.

This chain links TRBV10-2 with TRBJ2-7, with 10 bases identical to TRBD2. Trimming took 3 bases from V and 3 from J; bases not matched to a gene: 2. CDR1 is WSHSY, CDR2 SAAADI, per germline. This CDR3 is 14 amino acids long. The CDR3 spells CASSDSGGIYEQYF. CDR3 DNA sequence: TGCGCCAGCAGTGATAGCGGGGGGATCTACGAGCAGTACTTC.

The rearrangement links TRBV5-1 to TRBJ2-1; 9 bases line up with TRBD2. Germline V gene sequence: CDR1 SGHRS, CDR2 YFSETQ. J was trimmed by 6 bases and V by 2 bases; bases with no gene match: 6. This CDR3 contains 15 residues. CDR3 amino acids: CASSLGAAGGNEQFF. In DNA form, the CDR3 reads TGCGCCAGCAGCTTAGGGGCAGCGGGGGGCAATGAGCAGTTCTTC.

This clone occurred a few times. The chain is built from TRBV5-4 and TRBJ2-7, with 8 bases matching TRBD1. Germline V CDR1 and CDR2: SGHNT, YYREEE (reference sequence). This CDR3 has 16 residues. V trimming: 4 bases; J trimming: 6 bases; junction bases outside the gene matches: 15. The CDR3 region has the DNA TGTGCCAGCAGCCAAGAACTAATGTCAGGACAGGGCGAGCAGTACTTC. Protein product: CASSQELMSGQGEQYF.

The CDR3 loop reads CASRGTGGYTQYF. Written as DNA, the CDR3 is TGTGCCAGCAGAGGGACAGGGGGATATACGCAGTATTTT. The chain carries TRBV6-1 and TRBJ2-3; 11 bases fit TRBD1. Losses at the gene ends were 6 bases for V and 7 bases for J; bases not matched to a gene: 3. The CDR3 covers 13 residues. Germline CDR1 reads MNHNS; CDR2 reads SASEGT.

This clone was counted a few times. The chain uses TRBV4-3 and TRBJ1-1; no firm D call. Trimming stripped 0 bases from V and 1 base from J, with 9 bases between. CDR3 size: 15 residues. Germline values: CDR1 LGHNA, CDR2 YSLEER. CDR3 nucleotide sequence: TGCGCCAGCAGCCAAGAGACCGACTGGAACACTGAAGCTTTCTTT. Protein product: CASSQETDWNTEAFF.

As to this clone: The junction departs from the called germline gene at one end, perhaps through a read error. The gene calls are TRBV20-1 and TRBJ2-1, with 10 bases matching TRBD2. The CDR3 length is 11 residues. Germline-derived CDR1 and CDR2 are DFQATT and SNEGSKA (reference sequence). DNA for the CDR3: TGCAGTGCTGGGACCAGACTAGCGGGCGTCTTC. This codes for CSAGTRLAGVF.

The chain uses TRBV4-1 and TRBJ1-1; D possibly corresponds to TRBD1 (5 bases). The CDR3 totals 14 residues. V lost 0 bases and J lost 5, with 10 bases in between. Germline CDR1 reads MGHRA; CDR2 reads YSYEKL. The CDR3 here is CASSQDLGGTEAFF. CDR3 coding DNA: TGCGCCAGCAGCCAAGATCTTGGGGGGACTGAAGCTTTCTTT.

This clone was recorded a few times. This chain uses TRBV4-1 with TRBJ1-5; unclear D gene. CDR1 is MGHRA and CDR2 is YSYEKL in the germline V gene. The CDR3 is 15 amino acids. The V and J ends lost 0 bases and 3 bases respectively, with 9 bases between them. CDR3 residues: CASSQDRGYNQPQHF. CDR3 nucleotides: TGCGCCAGCAGCCAAGATCGAGGGTACAATCAGCCCCAGCATTTT.

J is TRBJ1-1 and V is TRBV7-6; D gene uncertain. CDR1 and CDR2 from the germline V gene are SGHVS and FNYEAQ. CDR3 length: 11 amino acids. V was pared by 3 bases and J by 8 bases, with 7 bases between. Here the CDR3 reads CASSLFPEAFF. The CDR3 nucleotides are TGTGCCAGCAGCTTGTTCCCAGAAGCTTTCTTT.

The chain is built from TRBV11-3 and TRBJ1-1; D uncertain. V was trimmed by 2 bases and J by 2 bases, leaving 9 bases between them. The CDR3 runs 14 residues. Germline CDR1 and CDR2: SGHNT and YENEEA. CDR3 DNA sequence: TGTGCCAGCAGCTTACGGGATGGCAACACTGAAGCTTTCTTT. Its protein product is CASSLRDGNTEAFF.

In this sample, this clone turned up a few times. The chain joins TRBV7-2 to TRBJ1-1, with a tentative D call TRBD1 (6 bases). V was pared by 3 bases and J by 3 bases, with 8 bases between. The CDR3 has 13 residues. The germline gives CDR1 SGHTA, CDR2 FQGNSA. The CDR3 spells CASSFTGYTEAFF. The CDR3 coding sequence is TGTGCCAGCAGCTTCACAGGGTACACTGAAGCTTTCTTT.

The J gene is TRBJ1-1, the V gene TRBV27, with a possible D match to TRBD1 (6 bases). The CDR3 is 13 residues long. With 11 bases removed from V and 4 bases from J, the gap between germline ends came to 17 bases. Germline assignment: CDR1 MNHEY and CDR2 SMNVEV (reference sequence). The CDR3 DNA follows: TGTGCCCCCGGGGGGGGCGAGGGCACTGAAGCTTTCTTT. Amino acids: CAPGGGEGTEAFF.

This sequence joins TRBV19 and TRBJ1-5; D is possibly TRBD1 (6 bases). In germline, CDR1 is LNHDA, CDR2 SQIVND (reference sequence). This CDR3 is 14 amino acids long. V was trimmed by 3 bases and J by 3 bases, leaving 9 bases between them. CDR3 coding DNA: TGTGCCAGTAGTATGGGACACACCAATCAGCCCCAGCATTTT. This sequence encodes CASSMGHTNQPQHF.

The V call is TRBV2, the J call TRBJ2-7, with TRBD1 matching over 9 bases. Germline V lookup: CDR1 SNHLY, CDR2 FYNNEI. The CDR3 consists of 14 residues. V shed 4 bases, J shed 5 bases, and the junction held 6 bases outside the gene matches. Written as DNA, the CDR3 is TGTGCCAGCAGTGTGGACAGGGGTTATCACGAGCAGTACTTC. Translating it yields CASSVDRGYHEQYF.

V gene TRBV11-1 combines with J gene TRBJ2-1, with a tentative D call TRBD1 (6 bases). Trimming took off 6 bases at V and 3 bases at J, with 12 bases between the two ends. The CDR3 sequence is 14 residues long. Germline V gene data show CDR1 as SGHAT and CDR2 as FQDESV (reference sequence). This CDR3 reads CASRFPGHYNEQFF. The CDR3 nucleotides are TGTGCCAGCAGGTTCCCGGGACACTACAATGAGCAGTTCTTC. The complete variable domain, with remaining parts taken from reference TRBV11-1 and TRBJ2-1, reads EAEVAQSPRYKITEKSQAVAFWCDPISGHATLYWYRQILGQGPELLVQFQDESVVDDSQLPKDRFSAERLKGVDSTLKIQPAELGDSAMYLCASRFPGHYNEQFFGPGTRLTVL.

This clone appeared a few times. This sequence joins TRBV7-9 and TRBJ1-2; 7 positions agree with TRBD1. The CDR3 spans 15 residues. Trimming cost V 6 bases and J 0 bases; bases outside gene matches: 7. Germline V lookup: CDR1 SEHNR, CDR2 FQNEAQ (reference sequence). This CDR3 reads CASSPQGTPNYGYTF. CDR3 sequence (DNA): TGTGCCAGCAGTCCACAGGGGACACCTAACTATGGCTACACCTTC.

The genes are TRBV15 and TRBJ1-1; 7 nucleotides align to TRBD1. V trimming: 0 bases; J trimming: 5 bases; junction bases outside the gene matches: 9. The CDR3 loop spans 16 amino acids. CDR1 and CDR2 (germline): LNHNV, YYDKDF (reference sequence). As DNA, the CDR3 is TGTGCCACCAGCAGAGATGGAGGGGGCGCGGGGACTGAAGCTTTCTTT. Translating it yields CATSRDGGGAGTEAFF. Variable domain in full (rest from reference TRBV15 and TRBJ1-1): DAMVIQNPRYQVTQFGKPVTLSCSQTLNHNVMYWYQQKSSQAPKLLFHYYDKDFNNEADTPDNFQSRRPNTSFCFLDIRSPGLGDTAMYLCATSRDGGGAGTEAFFGQGTRLTVV.

This clone appeared once. The V call is TRBV30, the J call TRBJ1-5; 10 bases are shared with TRBD1. The CDR3 totals 18 residues. With V trimmed by 3 bases and J by 0 bases, 11 bases remained unmatched. The germline CDR1 and CDR2 sequences are GTSNPN and SVGIG (reference sequence). This CDR3 reads CAWSADRGLRSSNQPQHF. CDR3 DNA sequence: TGTGCCTGGAGCGCCGACAGGGGGCTCAGGAGTAGCAATCAGCCCCAGCATTTT.

V gene TRBV9 combines with J gene TRBJ2-3, with D hard to call. The germline gives CDR1 SGDLS, CDR2 YYNGEE. This CDR3 region has 14 residues. The ends were cut back, 3 bases at V and 0 bases at J, with 8 bases in the middle. The chain's CDR3 is CASSAGQSTDTQYF. In nucleotides, the CDR3 is TGTGCCAGCAGCGCTGGGCAGAGCACAGATACGCAGTATTTT.

The genes are TRBV27 and TRBJ2-3; 7 bases line up with TRBD2. The germline V gene has CDR1 MNHEY and CDR2 SMNVEV (reference sequence). The junction had 12 bases not matched to a gene; V was cut back by 6 bases and J by 0 bases. The CDR3 runs to 17 residues. This chain's CDR3 is CASRSEKRGPSTDTQYF. The CDR3 DNA follows: TGTGCCAGCAGGTCAGAAAAGCGGGGACCTAGCACAGATACGCAGTATTTT.

The chain combines TRBV28 with TRBJ1-2; TRBD1 matches 9 bases. The germline gives CDR1 MDHEN, CDR2 SYDVKM. Unmatched junction bases numbered 10, after V lost 4 bases and J lost 4 bases. This CDR3 has 16 amino acids. The CDR3 region has the DNA TGTGCCAGCAGTTCTTTACAGGGGGCGCGTAGCTATGGCTACACCTTC. It translates to CASSSLQGARSYGYTF.

The V gene is TRBV12-5, the J gene TRBJ2-5, with 7 positions matching TRBD1. The J call may be wrong; the DNA end is better matched by TRBJ2-7. CDR1 and CDR2 from the germline V gene are LGHNT and FRNRAP. This CDR3 contains 16 residues. CDR3 protein: CASGLGGRGVNYEQYF. CDR3 DNA: TGTGCTAGTGGACTAGGGGGCAGGGGAGTCAACTACGAGCAGTACTTC.

The chain joins TRBV19 to TRBJ2-2; 7 bases fit TRBD1. This CDR3 comprises 15 residues. Trimming removed 5 bases from V and 2 bases from J; junction bases left unmatched: 5. CDR1 and CDR2 from the germline V gene are LNHDA and SQIVND (reference sequence). CDR3 sequence reads: CASSLGQVNTGELFF. In DNA, the CDR3 is TGTGCCAGTAGTCTCGGACAGGTTAACACCGGGGAGCTGTTTTTT.

The chain recombines TRBV28 with TRBJ2-5, with 7 bases aligning to TRBD1. Unmatched junction bases numbered 8, after V lost 5 bases and J lost 5 bases. The CDR3 is made up of 14 amino acids. Germline values: CDR1 MDHEN, CDR2 SYDVKM. The CDR3 is CASSGRGIGETQYF. CDR3 nucleotide sequence: TGTGCCAGCAGTGGCAGGGGGATTGGGGAGACCCAGTACTTC.

J is TRBJ2-1 and V is TRBV5-4; 9 bases fit TRBD2. Per germline, CDR1 SGHNT and CDR2 YYREEE (reference sequence). Trimming cost V 0 bases and J 7 bases; bases outside gene matches: 8. The CDR3 is made up of 16 amino acids. The CDR3 DNA reads as TGTGCCAGCAGCTTGGGGGGGCTAGCGGGGTCAAATGAGCAGTTCTTC. Amino acids: CASSLGGLAGSNEQFF. Full variable domain (remainder filled in from reference TRBV5-4 and TRBJ2-1): ETGVTQSPTHLIKTRGQQVTLRCSSQSGHNTVSWYQQALGQGPQFIFQYYREEENGRGNFPPRFSGLQFPNYSSELNVNALELDDSALYLCASSLGGLAGSNEQFFGPGTRLTVL.

The CDR3 protein is CAISGHDRDRGQETQYF. The DNA of the CDR3 is TGTGCCATCAGTGGACACGACCGGGACAGGGGTCAAGAGACCCAGTACTTC. The genes are TRBV10-3 and TRBJ2-5; 10 bases are a match to TRBD1. CDR3 length: 17 residues. After removal of 4 bases from V and 2 bases from J, the junction contained 10 bases not matched to a gene. CDR1 and CDR2 from the germline V gene are ENHRY and SYGVKD.

This clone was seen a single time. The chain has TRBV2 and TRBJ1-5, with D possibly being TRBD1 (5 bases). This CDR3 region has 15 residues. Looked up from germline, CDR1 is SNHLY and CDR2 is FYNNEI. V was shortened by 1 base and J by 2 bases, with 9 bases between the two germline ends. CDR3 DNA sequence: TGTGCCAGCAGTGAAGGGGGCTACGGCAATCAGCCCCAGCATTTT. It is translated as CASSEGGYGNQPQHF.

The chain employs TRBV19 and TRBJ1-1, with TRBD1 matching 7 bases. Germline V gene lookup returns CDR1 LNHDA and CDR2 SQIVND (reference sequence). The length of the CDR3 is 16 residues. V lost 1 base and J lost 3; bases outside the gene matches: 8. CDR3 coding DNA: TGTGCCAGTAGTATAGGAGGGGGCCCCTGGGACACTGAAGCTTTCTTT. Translating it yields CASSIGGGPWDTEAFF.